This T cell receptor beta chain stems from a study of cytomegalovirus exposure and HLA in healthy donors. Per germline, CDR1 MRHNA and CDR2 SNTAGT. There are 16 residues in the CDR3. V shed 4 bases and J 0 bases; nucleotides not matched to a gene: 8. The study ran its PCR with 60 Vbeta and 13 Jbeta primers. Generated by immunoSEQ multiplex PCR, the TCRdb table keeps only in-frame clones and is missing some. The sample lists 200,000 or so clones; nearly 80% were seen once. The chain carries TRBV6-4 and TRBJ2-7; 8 positions agree with TRBD1. This sequence was found in a man between 18 and 29 years old in good health and CMV-seronegative. Material: PBMCs. The CDR3 here is CASSAEDRESSYEQYF. The CDR3 bases are TGTGCCAGCAGTGCGGAGGACAGGGAGAGCTCCTACGAGCAGTACTTC.